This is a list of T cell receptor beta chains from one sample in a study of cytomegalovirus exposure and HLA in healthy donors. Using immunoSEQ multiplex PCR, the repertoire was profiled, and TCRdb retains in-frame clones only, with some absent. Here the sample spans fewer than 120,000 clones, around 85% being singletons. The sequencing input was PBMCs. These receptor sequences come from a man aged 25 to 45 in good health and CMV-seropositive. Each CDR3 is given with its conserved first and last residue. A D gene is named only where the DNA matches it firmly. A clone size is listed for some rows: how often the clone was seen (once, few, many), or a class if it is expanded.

CDR3aa: CASSIDPAGGSVRSTDTQYF
CDR3nt: TGTGCCAGTAGTATAGATCCAGCGGGGGGTTCTGTCCGTAGCACAGATACGCAGTATTTT
v_gene: TRBV19
j_gene: TRBJ2-3
abundance: .
d_gene: TRBD2

CDR3aa: CASSLRGGKYNEQFF
CDR3nt: TGTGCCAGCAGTTTACGCGGGGGGAAGTACAATGAGCAGTTCTTC
v_gene: TRBV27
j_gene: TRBJ2-1
abundance: .
d_gene: TRBD2

CDR3aa: CSGTSVLSLQTEAFF
CDR3nt: TGCAGCGGAACGTCGGTCTTAAGCCTACAGACTGAAGCTTTCTTT
v_gene: TRBV29-1
j_gene: TRBJ1-1
abundance: .
d_gene: .

CDR3aa: CASSEIAGTPTDTQYF
CDR3nt: TGTGCCAGCAGCGAAATAGCGGGGACCCCCACAGATACGCAGTATTTT
v_gene: TRBV6-4
j_gene: TRBJ2-3
abundance: .
d_gene: TRBD2

CDR3aa: CSVDTQGPLYGYTF
CDR3nt: TGCAGCGTTGATACCCAGGGGCCCCTGTATGGCTACACCTTC
v_gene: TRBV29-1
j_gene: TRBJ1-2
abundance: .
d_gene: .

CDR3aa: CATSRDSNQETQYF
CDR3nt: TGTGCCACCAGCAGAGATTCCAACCAAGAGACCCAGTACTTC
v_gene: TRBV15
j_gene: TRBJ2-5
abundance: .
d_gene: .

CDR3aa: CASSSLLAGYNEKLFF
CDR3nt: TGTGCCAGCAGCTCCCTTTTGGCAGGTTATAATGAAAAACTGTTTTTT
v_gene: TRBV5-8
j_gene: TRBJ1-4
abundance: few
d_gene: .

CDR3aa: CASSSTGTGNEKLFF
CDR3nt: TGTGCCAGCAGCTCGACCGGGACAGGGAACGAAAAACTGTTTTTT
v_gene: TRBV13
j_gene: TRBJ1-4
abundance: .
d_gene: TRBD1

CDR3aa: CSVDATGDYGYTF
CDR3nt: TGCAGCGTTGATGCTACAGGGGACTATGGCTACACCTTC
v_gene: TRBV29-1
j_gene: TRBJ1-2
abundance: .
d_gene: TRBD1

CDR3aa: CASSPGTSHTF
CDR3nt: TGTGCCAGCAGCCCCGGGACTTCTCACACCTTC
v_gene: TRBV7-3
j_gene: TRBJ1-2
abundance: once
d_gene: .

CDR3aa: CASSALEAEKLFF
CDR3nt: TGTGCCAGCAGCGCACTAGAGGCTGAAAAACTGTTTTTT
v_gene: TRBV9
j_gene: TRBJ1-4
abundance: .
d_gene: .

CDR3aa: CASSMNRGDGNQPQHF
CDR3nt: TGTGCCAGTAGTATGAACAGGGGGGATGGCAATCAGCCCCAGCATTTT
v_gene: TRBV19
j_gene: TRBJ1-5
abundance: .
d_gene: TRBD1

CDR3aa: CASSLSGGSYEQYF
CDR3nt: TGTGCCAGCAGCTTATCTGGGGGGTCCTACGAGCAGTACTTC
v_gene: TRBV5-5
j_gene: TRBJ2-7
abundance: .
d_gene: .

CDR3aa: CASSQDLGGRETQYF
CDR3nt: TGCGCCAGCAGCCAAGATCTGGGGGGGCGAGAGACCCAGTACTTC
v_gene: TRBV4-1
j_gene: TRBJ2-5
abundance: once
d_gene: .

CDR3aa: CASSEVRDTEAFF
CDR3nt: TGTGCCAGCAGCGAAGTGAGGGACACTGAAGCTTTCTTT
v_gene: TRBV6-6
j_gene: TRBJ1-1
abundance: .
d_gene: .

CDR3aa: CASSLNTGTAGNTIYF
CDR3nt: TGCGCCAGCAGCCTGAATACCGGGACAGCTGGAAACACCATATATTTT
v_gene: TRBV5-1
j_gene: TRBJ1-3
abundance: once
d_gene: TRBD1

CDR3aa: CASSLRAGEGYNEQFF
CDR3nt: TGCGCCAGCAGCTTGAGGGCGGGGGAAGGGTACAATGAGCAGTTCTTC
v_gene: TRBV5-1
j_gene: TRBJ2-1
abundance: many
d_gene: TRBD2

CDR3aa: CASSSAPGQGFGYTF
CDR3nt: TGCGCCAGCAGCTCGGCCCCGGGACAGGGTTTCGGCTACACCTTC
v_gene: TRBV5-1
j_gene: TRBJ1-2
abundance: .
d_gene: TRBD1

CDR3aa: CASNEQGGDTQYF
CDR3nt: TGTGCCAGCAATGAGCAGGGGGGAGATACGCAGTATTTT
v_gene: TRBV6-5
j_gene: TRBJ2-3
abundance: .
d_gene: .

CDR3aa: CASSLQETTEAFF
CDR3nt: TGTGCCAGCAGCCTTCAGGAAACCACTGAAGCTTTCTTT
v_gene: TRBV14
j_gene: TRBJ1-1
abundance: .
d_gene: .

CDR3aa: CASSYSRDSGANVLTF
CDR3nt: TGTGCCAGCAGTTACTCGAGAGACTCTGGGGCCAACGTCCTGACTTTC
v_gene: TRBV6-6
j_gene: TRBJ2-6
abundance: .
d_gene: .

CDR3aa: CASSISPWGGTNEKLFF
CDR3nt: TGTGCCAGTAGTATAAGTCCCTGGGGAGGAACTAATGAAAAACTGTTTTTT
v_gene: TRBV19
j_gene: TRBJ1-4
abundance: .
d_gene: .

CDR3aa: CASSYQDTQYF
CDR3nt: TGTGCCAGCAGTTACCAAGATACGCAGTATTTT
v_gene: TRBV6-6
j_gene: TRBJ2-3
abundance: few
d_gene: .

CDR3aa: CASSEFGGGRETQYF
CDR3nt: TGTGCCAGCAGTGAATTCGGCGGGGGTAGAGAGACCCAGTACTTC
v_gene: TRBV25-1
j_gene: TRBJ2-5
abundance: .
d_gene: TRBD2

CDR3aa: CASSLKGTGVTEAFF
CDR3nt: TGTGCCAGCAGCTTAAAAGGAACAGGGGTGACTGAAGCTTTCTTT
v_gene: TRBV7-2
j_gene: TRBJ1-1
abundance: .
d_gene: TRBD1

CDR3aa: CASSDGGDSYEQYF
CDR3nt: TGCGCCAGCAGTGATGGGGGCGACTCCTACGAGCAGTACTTC
v_gene: TRBV10-1
j_gene: TRBJ2-7
abundance: .
d_gene: .